This TCR beta chain appears in the sequencing data of a study of OX40 agonist ivuxolimab in advanced cancers. Study at large: Dose-escalation patients were diagnosed with hepatocellular carcinoma, melanoma, renal cell cancer or head and neck cancer. Among those enrolled, mean age was 60 years (range roughly 23 to 90) and over 70% were male. Three patients showed partial responses: one hepatocellular carcinoma and two cutaneous melanoma cases. Overall study findings and caveats: There was clonal expansion of CD4+ and CD8+ blood T cells by week 6 at 0.1 to 3.0 mg/kg.

Produced via immunoSEQ multiplex PCR; TCRdb's table is partial and in-frame only. The top ten hold approximately 4% of the sample, which has tens of thousands of clones, approximately 91% seen once. On this clone: Its antigen is unidentified.

The origin of this receptor is an adult with an advanced solid tumor such as melanoma, head and neck, liver or kidney cancer. Material: CD4+ or CD8+ T cells sorted from blood, obtained in a trial of the OX40 agonist ivuxolimab.

The chain's CDR3 is CASSSQLADYNEQFF. DNA for the CDR3: TGTGCCAGCAGCTCCCAGCTAGCGGATTACAATGAGCAGTTCTTC. The V call is TRBV7-9, the J call TRBJ2-1; 7 nucleotides agree with TRBD2. CDR3 length: 15 amino acids. V dropped 4 bases and J dropped 4; count of bases not matched to a gene: 7. Germline loops: CDR1 SEHNR, CDR2 FQNEAQ (reference sequence).